Following are 29 T cell receptor beta chains from one sample sequenced in a study of monozygotic twins with inflammatory bowel disease. TCRdb reprocessed the 5' RACE reads and reports one entry per CDR3 protein, with no DNA. The sample has about 380,000 distinct CDR3 sequences. Sequencing was done on a sample of blood. The receptors shown here come from a human donor with ulcerative colitis or Crohn's disease, or a healthy co-twin of an affected twin (not recorded which).

The chain employs TRBV20-1 and TRBJ1-2; lacking DNA, the TRBD1 call made by TCRdb goes unchecked. The CDR3 totals 14 residues. Germline CDR1 reads DFQATT; CDR2 reads SNEGSKA (reference sequence). The CDR3 protein is CSARIPQGVYGYTF.

The gene calls are TRBV3-1 and TRBJ2-7; absent DNA, TCRdb's TRBD2 call cannot be checked. CDR3 length equals 15 residues. Germline V gene data show CDR1 as LGHDT and CDR2 as YNNKEL (reference sequence). The chain's CDR3 is CASSQVALRGYEQYF.

This sequence joins TRBV5-1 and TRBJ1-1; TCRdb gives TRBD1 as the D gene, but with no DNA this cannot be confirmed. The CDR3 loop spans 12 amino acids. Per the germline V gene, CDR1 is SGHRS and CDR2 is YFSETQ. The chain's CDR3 is CASSIDSAEAFF.

The J gene is TRBJ2-2, the V gene TRBV24-1; TCRdb's D gene call, TRBD1, goes unchecked for lack of DNA. The CDR3 runs 15 residues. Germline CDR1 reads KGHDR; CDR2 reads SFDVKD. Here the CDR3 reads CATSDPGTGTGELFF.

The genes are TRBV6-6 and TRBJ2-1; the TRBD1 assignment by TCRdb is unverifiable without DNA. From germline, CDR1 is MNHNY and CDR2 SVGAGI (reference sequence). CDR3 length equals 14 residues. CDR3 in amino acids: CASRARQGLSEQFF.

V gene TRBV25-1 combines with J gene TRBJ2-5; the TCRdb D gene call, TRBD1, has no DNA to confirm it. The V gene's germline CDR1 is MGHDK and CDR2 SYGVNS. The CDR3 runs 15 residues. The CDR3 region is CASSDRQVRQETQYF.

This chain joins TRBV20-1 and TRBJ1-5; the TCRdb call, TRBD1, lacks DNA for checking. CDR3 length: 15 amino acids. Germline values: CDR1 DFQATT, CDR2 SNEGSKA (reference sequence). Here the CDR3 reads CSARVMDRGNQPQHF.

The chain couples TRBV7-7 to TRBJ2-1; the D call from TCRdb, TRBD1, cannot be confirmed without DNA. This CDR3 spans 14 amino acids. Looked up from germline, CDR1 is SSHAT and CDR2 is FNYEAQ (reference sequence). The CDR3 sequence is CASSPRTGLNEQFF.

The chain combines TRBV12-3 or TRBV12-4 with TRBJ1-2. CDR3 length: 11 amino acids. The CDR3 here is CASKVTAGYTF.

This sequence joins TRBV12-3 or TRBV12-4 and TRBJ1-3. This CDR3 region has 15 residues. The chain's CDR3 is CASTQRFNSGNTIYF.

This chain connects TRBV5-1 to TRBJ2-7. There are 13 residues in the CDR3. Germline-derived CDR1 and CDR2 are SGHRS and YFSETQ. The CDR3: CASSMRPQYEQYF.

V usage is TRBV20-1 and J usage is TRBJ2-3; TCRdb selects TRBD1, and the lack of DNA leaves this call unchecked. The CDR3 is made up of 14 amino acids. Germline CDR1 reads DFQATT; CDR2 reads SNEGSKA (reference sequence). The CDR3 here is CSASGQGLTDTQYF.

The rearrangement joins TRBV28 to TRBJ2-6; TCRdb designates TRBD2, a call that cannot be tested without DNA. Germline lookup yields CDR1 MDHEN and CDR2 SYDVKM. This CDR3 has 15 residues. The CDR3 loop reads CASSHSRSGANVLTF.

The rearrangement joins TRBV11-2 to TRBJ2-7; TCRdb designates TRBD2, a call that cannot be tested without DNA. The germline V gene encodes CDR1 SGHAT and CDR2 FQNNGV. The CDR3 runs 17 residues. The CDR3 here is CASSLGGTSGRIYEQYF.

V gene TRBV5-1 combines with J gene TRBJ2-5; the TRBD1 assignment by TCRdb is unverifiable without DNA. The CDR3 sequence is 15 residues long. Germline V lookup: CDR1 SGHRS, CDR2 YFSETQ. Here the CDR3 reads CASSLAGPGEETQYF.

V and J are TRBV19 and TRBJ2-1; the D gene TCRdb calls, TRBD2, cannot be checked with no DNA. This CDR3 has 17 amino acids. Germline assignment: CDR1 LNHDA and CDR2 SQIVND (reference sequence). CDR3 protein: CASSIILRTSGNNEQFF.

The V gene is TRBV20-1, the J gene TRBJ1-1; TCRdb outputs TRBD1, but without DNA this stays unchecked. From germline, CDR1 is DFQATT and CDR2 SNEGSKA (reference sequence). The CDR3 extends over 15 amino acids. The CDR3 here is CSARDLYRGPVEAFF.

This rearrangement joins TRBV6-2 or TRBV6-3 to TRBJ2-7. The CDR3 loop spans 12 amino acids. In germline, CDR1 is MNHEY, CDR2 SVGEGT. The CDR3 here is CASSTPHSKQYF.

The chain is built from TRBV7-6 and TRBJ1-1; TCRdb outputs TRBD1, but without DNA this stays unchecked. The germline CDR1 and CDR2 sequences are SGHVS and FNYEAQ. This CDR3 region has 15 residues. CDR3 protein: CASSLDRVADTEAFF.

This chain links TRBV12-3 or TRBV12-4 with TRBJ2-3; no DNA is available, so the TRBD1 call from TCRdb remains unchecked. The CDR3 sequence is 15 residues long. The CDR3: CASSARGLSTDTQYF.

This chain connects TRBV10-3 to TRBJ2-3; there is no DNA to check the TCRdb D call of TRBD2. This CDR3 region has 14 residues. Germline CDR1 and CDR2: ENHRY and SYGVKD. The CDR3 loop reads CAIRVSGGTDTQYF.

This chain joins TRBV7-9 and TRBJ2-5; as DNA is missing, the TRBD1 call by TCRdb cannot be tested. Germline CDR1 reads SEHNR; CDR2 reads FQNEAQ (reference sequence). This CDR3 is 14 amino acids long. CDR3 region: CASSRTGIQETQYF.

V is TRBV20-1 and J is TRBJ1-5; TCRdb's D call of TRBD1 is untestable without DNA. The germline CDR1 and CDR2 sequences are DFQATT and SNEGSKA (reference sequence). The CDR3 runs to 13 residues. The CDR3 loop reads CSASRGAGQPQHF.

V and J are TRBV18 and TRBJ1-5; the TRBD1 assignment by TCRdb is unverifiable without DNA. The germline V gene encodes CDR1 KGHSH and CDR2 LQKENI. The CDR3 is made up of 16 amino acids. CDR3 region: CASSPGQGASNQPQHF.

This chain joins TRBV28 and TRBJ1-2; TCRdb names TRBD1, which stays unverified in the absence of DNA. This CDR3 region has 13 residues. Germline lookup yields CDR1 MDHEN and CDR2 SYDVKM. The CDR3 region is CASSLGTGAGYTF.

The chain employs TRBV3-1 and TRBJ2-7; without DNA, the TCRdb call of TRBD2 cannot be checked. The V gene's germline CDR1 is LGHDT and CDR2 YNNKEL (reference sequence). The CDR3 is 15 amino acids. The chain's CDR3 is CASSQGLAGFSKQYF.

The V call is TRBV6-1, the J call TRBJ2-3; TCRdb returns TRBD2, unconfirmable since there is no DNA. CDR3 length: 14 amino acids. Germline-derived CDR1 and CDR2 are MNHNS and SASEGT. The CDR3: CASSRRGGRDTQYF.

The V and J genes are TRBV29-1 and TRBJ2-3; TCRdb picks TRBD1, but there is no DNA to check that call. The germline V gene has CDR1 SQVTM and CDR2 ANQGSEA. The CDR3 sequence is 15 residues long. The CDR3 protein is CSVEEARGTTDTQYF.

The V call is TRBV7-2, the J call TRBJ2-7; TCRdb's assignment of TRBD2 cannot be checked, as there is no DNA. Germline CDR1 and CDR2: SGHTA and FQGNSA. The CDR3 has 17 amino acids. The CDR3 spells CASSLWLAGGNTYEQYF. The complete variable domain, with remaining parts taken from reference TRBV7-2 and TRBJ2-7, reads GAGVSQSPSNKVTEKGKDVELRCDPISGHTALYWYRQSLGQGLEFLIYFQGNSAPDKSGLPSDRFSAERTGGSVSTLTIQRTQQEDSAVYLCASSLWLAGGNTYEQYFGPGTRLTVT.